Each of the 20 T cell receptor beta chains below was sequenced from the same sample in a study of shared clonotypes between healthy human individuals. The assay was immunoSEQ multiplex PCR, and TCRdb's table has in-frame clones only and misses some. The sample carries about 2.4 million clones, approximately 94% recorded once. The sequenced sample consisted of naive CD4+ T cells from PBMCs. Sample subset: CD45RA+ positively selected. These receptors all come from a man between 18 and 35 years old in good health. Some clones in this sample may be carry-over from other donors' samples.

The chain is built from TRBV19 and TRBJ1-5; D unclear. This CDR3 spans 13 amino acids. V was pared by 0 bases and J by 11 bases, with 11 bases between. Germline V lookup: CDR1 LNHDA, CDR2 SQIVND (reference sequence). CDR3 DNA: TGTGCCAGTAGTATAGAACGGAGTCAAGCCCAGCATTTT. Its protein product is CASSIERSQAQHF.

This chain joins TRBV23-1 and TRBJ1-4, with D hard to call. TRBV23-1 is reported as an ORF; its role is uncertain. The CDR3 extends over 16 amino acids. Trimming left V 0 bases short and J 3 bases short, with 11 bases between. CDR3 protein: CASSQSMRQPNEKLFF. CDR3 nucleotides: TGCGCCAGCAGTCAATCGATGCGGCAGCCTAATGAAAAACTGTTTTTT.

The CDR3 reads CASRAEGLNTEAFF. As DNA, the CDR3 is TGTGCCAGCAGGGCAGAGGGACTGAACACTGAAGCTTTCTTT. The gene calls are TRBV6-4 and TRBJ1-1, with a possible D match to TRBD1 (5 bases). Trimming shortened V by 6 bases and J by 0 bases, and 11 bases separated the two germline ends. Germline loops: CDR1 MRHNA, CDR2 SNTAGT. The CDR3 runs 14 residues.

This clone was seen once. This chain links TRBV6-6 with TRBJ2-7; no definite D call. The CDR3 sequence is 15 residues long. The V gene's germline CDR1 is MNHNY and CDR2 SVGAGI (reference sequence). V was trimmed by 5 bases and J by 0 bases, leaving 14 bases between them. The CDR3 bases are TGTGCCAGCAGTCAATACAGTCGAAGCTCCTACGAGCAGTACTTC. Its translation: CASSQYSRSSYEQYF.

The chain carries TRBV4-3 and TRBJ2-2, with 9 nucleotides matching TRBD2. Trimming took 4 bases from V and 5 from J; bases not matched to a gene: 14. In germline, CDR1 is LGHNA, CDR2 YSLEER. The CDR3 is 18 residues long. The CDR3 DNA sequence: TGCGCCAGCAGCCGTGGGGCTAGCGGGATCGCAGGGACCGGGGAGCTGTTTTTT. Residues: CASSRGASGIAGTGELFF.

The rearrangement links TRBV28 to TRBJ2-5; 8 positions match TRBD1. Near its end, the DNA agrees better with TRBJ2-7, so the J call may be wrong. The CDR3 contains 20 residues. CDR1 MDHEN and CDR2 SYDVKM come from the germline V gene. CDR3 sequence (DNA): TGTGCCAGCAGTTTCCCATTATCATTAATAGGGACAGGTTTTACCTACGAGCAGTACTTC. Protein product: CASSFPLSLIGTGFTYEQYF.

V gene TRBV5-5 combines with J gene TRBJ1-3; maybe TRBD1 (6 bases). This CDR3 region has 14 residues. V lost 4 bases, J lost 2 bases, and 10 bases lay in between. The V gene's germline CDR1 is SGHKS and CDR2 YYEKEE (reference sequence). The chain's CDR3 is CASSQGGAGNTIYF. CDR3 in DNA: TGTGCCAGCAGCCAAGGGGGGGCTGGAAACACCATATATTTT. The whole variable domain, filled in from reference TRBV5-5 and TRBJ1-3, reads DAGVTQSPTHLIKTRGQQVTLRCSPISGHKSVSWYQQVLGQGPQFIFQYYEKEERGRGNFPDRFSARQFPNYSSELNVNALLLGDSALYLCASSQGGAGNTIYFGEGSWLTVV.

This clone was found once. The genes are TRBV7-8 and TRBJ2-7; 9 bases agree with TRBD1. The trim removed 5 bases at V and 6 bases at J, leaving 8 bases unmatched. This CDR3 has 14 amino acids. The V gene's germline CDR1 is SGHVS and CDR2 FQNEAQ. The CDR3 DNA reads TGTGCCAGCAGCCAGCGGGACAGGGCGTCCGAGCAGTACTTC. Amino acid sequence: CASSQRDRASEQYF.

V gene TRBV7-3 combines with J gene TRBJ2-2; tentative D call: TRBD2 (6 bases). V dropped 6 bases and J dropped 3 bases, with 11 bases sitting between them. CDR3 size: 14 residues. Germline CDR1 reads SGHTA; CDR2 reads FQGTGA. CDR3 amino acids: CASRPPGDTGELFF. In DNA form, the CDR3 reads TGTGCCAGCAGACCACCGGGGGACACCGGGGAGCTGTTTTTT.

V gene TRBV4-3 combines with J gene TRBJ2-3; TRBD1 aligns across 9 bases. The germline V gene has CDR1 LGHNA and CDR2 YSLEER. V shed 0 bases and J 4 bases; nucleotides not matched to a gene: 11. This CDR3 has 18 residues. CDR3 protein: CASSQEGGPGQGADTQYF. The CDR3 DNA reads TGCGCCAGCAGCCAAGAGGGGGGGCCGGGACAGGGCGCAGATACGCAGTATTTT.

The V gene is TRBV10-3, the J gene TRBJ1-4, with D hard to call. Germline CDR1 ENHRY, CDR2 SYGVKD. The germline V and J ends were trimmed by 6 bases and 3 bases, with 5 bases remaining between them. This CDR3 is built from 12 residues. CDR3 sequence reads: CAIRDPNEKLFF. CDR3 DNA: TGTGCCATCAGGGACCCTAATGAAAAACTGTTTTTT.

The chain links TRBV11-2 to TRBJ2-4; 9 bases line up with TRBD2. V trimming: 4 bases; J trimming: 2 bases; junction bases outside the gene matches: 6. This CDR3 has 16 residues. CDR1 is SGHAT and CDR2 is FQNNGV in the germline V gene. CDR3: CASSSLAGESKNIQYF. The DNA for the CDR3 is TGTGCCAGCAGCTCATTAGCGGGAGAGTCCAAAAACATTCAGTACTTC.

Of note for this clone: This CDR3 is also generated by other DNA sequences in the sample. The V and J genes are TRBV28 and TRBJ2-7, with TRBD2 matching over 11 bases. J lost 4 bases, V lost 4 bases, and 3 bases had no gene match. This CDR3 is 14 amino acids long. Germline loops: CDR1 MDHEN, CDR2 SYDVKM. Here the CDR3 DNA reads TGTGCCAGCAGTTCTAGCGGGAGGCGGTACGAGCAGTACTTC. The encoded protein is CASSSSGRRYEQYF.

On this clone: The junction departs from the called germline gene at one end, perhaps through a read error. Other DNA sequences from this sample encode an identical CDR3 as well. The chain recombines TRBV5-1 with TRBJ2-7; 7 bases agree with TRBD1. CDR1 is SGHRS and CDR2 is YFSETQ in the germline V gene. This CDR3 has 15 amino acids. CDR3 residues: CASSPTTGIPYEQYF. The CDR3 DNA follows: TGCGCTAGCAGCCCGACGACAGGGATTCCCTACGAGCAGTACTTC. The complete variable domain, with remaining parts taken from reference TRBV5-1 and TRBJ2-7, reads KAGVTQTPRYLIKTRGQQVTLSCSPISGHRSVSWYQQTPGQGLQFLFEYFSETQRNKGNFPGRFSGRQFSNSRSEMNVSTLELGDSALYLCASSPTTGIPYEQYFGPGTRLTVT.

This clone was recorded only once. The same CDR3 can be traced to other DNA sequences in this sample. V is TRBV28 and J is TRBJ2-7; weak D call: TRBD2 (5 bases). The CDR3 length is 10 residues. Trimming took off 8 bases at V and 9 bases at J, with 11 bases between the two ends. The germline V gene encodes CDR1 MDHEN and CDR2 SYDVKM. The CDR3 is CASSGRGQYF. In DNA, the CDR3 is TGTGCCAGCTCTGGGAGAGGGCAGTACTTC.

V gene TRBV5-5 combines with J gene TRBJ1-1; 8 nucleotides agree with TRBD1. The germline V gene encodes CDR1 SGHKS and CDR2 YYEKEE (reference sequence). After removal of 3 bases from V and 11 bases from J, the junction contained 9 bases not matched to a gene. The CDR3 runs 13 residues. Here the CDR3 reads CASSWTQGAGAFF. CDR3 bases: TGTGCCAGCAGCTGGACTCAGGGGGCCGGGGCTTTCTTT.

In its sample, this clone was seen once. This chain joins TRBV6-1 and TRBJ2-5; D gene ambiguous. This CDR3 has 15 residues. V was trimmed by 1 base and J by 4 bases, leaving 13 bases between them. Germline V CDR1 and CDR2: MNHNS, SASEGT. Here the CDR3 DNA reads TGTGCCAGCAGTGAAGGGGCCCTCGTGGCAGAGACCCAGTACTTC. Translating it yields CASSEGALVAETQYF.

The chain is built from TRBV5-1 and TRBJ2-7; TRBD2 agrees at 7 bases. V was clipped by 4 bases and J by 0 bases; unmatched bases: 16. The CDR3 consists of 18 residues. Germline loops: CDR1 SGHRS, CDR2 YFSETQ. This CDR3 is CASSMDRGAGTISYEQYF. The CDR3 DNA reads as TGCGCCAGCAGCATGGACCGGGGAGCGGGAACAATCTCCTACGAGCAGTACTTC.

Of note for this clone: Other DNA variants within this sample encode the same CDR3. The chain links TRBV5-1 to TRBJ2-3; TRBD2 matches at 12 bases. CDR1 is SGHRS and CDR2 is YFSETQ in the germline V gene. V shed 4 bases and J 2 bases; nucleotides not matched to a gene: 5. The CDR3 loop spans 16 amino acids. CDR3 nucleotides: TGCGCCAGCAGCCCTCGGACTAGCGGGATCACAGATACGCAGTATTTT. This gives the protein CASSPRTSGITDTQYF.

The chain carries TRBV5-1 and TRBJ2-6; no clear D gene. Looked up from germline, CDR1 is SGHRS and CDR2 is YFSETQ. The CDR3 has 15 residues. Trimming shortened V by 1 base and J by 0 bases, and 5 bases separated the two germline ends. CDR3 loop: CASSLTNSGANVLTF. As DNA, the CDR3 is TGCGCCAGCAGCTTGACAAACTCTGGGGCCAACGTCCTGACTTTC.